These T cell receptor beta chains were read from a single sample in a study of T cells in Graves' hyperthyroidism and ophthalmopathy. TCRdb reprocessed the multiplex PCR reads via MiXCR and lists one record per CDR3 protein. The table lists around 620,000 distinct CDR3 sequences, 15% to 20% of them singletons. The material sequenced was blood. These TCRs come from a woman in her thirties with Graves' hyperthyroidism. The CDR3 runs from the conserved cysteine through the conserved F or W. Fields, in order: V gene, D gene, clone size, J gene, CDR3 protein. D genes are given only for firm matches. The listing skips clone size in some rows; elsewhere it reads once, few, many or a size class.

V: TRBV20-1; D: -; size: -; J: TRBJ1-2; CDR3: CSARGAGGSVGYGYTF
V: TRBV27; D: -; size: -; J: TRBJ2-7; CDR3: CASSYFQNSYEQYF
V: TRBV14; D: -; size: -; J: TRBJ2-5; CDR3: CASSQFEETQYF
V: TRBV28; D: TRBD1; size: many; J: TRBJ2-7; CDR3: CASTSRVGTGGDEQYF
V: TRBV7-2; D: TRBD2; size: many; J: TRBJ2-3; CDR3: CASSSLAGGATDTQYF
V: TRBV6-1; D: -; size: many; J: TRBJ2-3; CDR3: CASSRTVDTDTQYF
V: TRBV5-1; D: TRBD1; size: few; J: TRBJ1-2; CDR3: CASSAGTGLYGYTF
V: TRBV27; D: -; size: -; J: TRBJ2-1; CDR3: CASSFKATREQFF
V: TRBV6-1; D: TRBD1; size: many; J: TRBJ1-1; CDR3: CASSTGGEEAFF
V: TRBV28; D: -; size: many; J: TRBJ1-1; CDR3: CASSDYSNWTEAFF
V: TRBV10-3; D: -; size: few; J: TRBJ1-2; CDR3: CAISEPGTYYGYTF
V: TRBV5-1; D: TRBD1; size: few; J: TRBJ2-5; CDR3: CASSLGTGGTETQYF
V: TRBV6-2/TRBV6-3; D: -; size: -; J: TRBJ2-7; CDR3: CASSYDPGEGYEQYF
V: TRBV30; D: -; size: many; J: TRBJ2-7; CDR3: CAWDGGAGIYEQYF
V: TRBV12-3/TRBV12-4; D: TRBD1; size: few; J: TRBJ2-5; CDR3: CASSLGGTAGTQYF
V: TRBV6-1; D: TRBD1; size: many; J: TRBJ1-2; CDR3: CASRGDSTYGYTF
V: TRBV6-5; D: -; size: -; J: TRBJ1-3; CDR3: CASSYLSGGSGNTIYF
V: TRBV7-3; D: TRBD2; size: few; J: TRBJ2-2; CDR3: CASSPSSGTVTGELFF
V: TRBV4-1; D: TRBD1; size: once; J: TRBJ1-3; CDR3: CASSQEYRGGNTIYF
V: TRBV27; D: -; size: few; J: TRBJ2-7; CDR3: CASTLVGGGPYEQYF
V: TRBV19; D: -; size: -; J: TRBJ1-1; CDR3: CASSTATGPNTEAFF
V: TRBV19; D: TRBD1; size: -; J: TRBJ1-6; CDR3: CASSGPGQGYSPLHF
V: TRBV2; D: TRBD2; size: -; J: TRBJ2-1; CDR3: CASSASGRRYNEQFF
V: TRBV30; D: TRBD2; size: many; J: TRBJ2-5; CDR3: CAWSVQSGSGETQYF
V: TRBV14; D: -; size: few; J: TRBJ2-7; CDR3: CASSQDRTYDEQYF
V: TRBV6-1; D: -; size: many; J: TRBJ2-7; CDR3: CASSERTISYEQYF